A single sample is the source of the 26 T cell receptor beta chains below, sequenced in a study of radiation and T cells in renal cell carcinoma. The data were produced by immunoSEQ multiplex PCR, yet TCRdb's version contains in-frame clones alone and is incomplete. The sample comprises about 15,000 clones, about 64% of which are singletons, and 27% rests with the top ten. The sample's treatment: 15 Gy SBRT to primary tumor, nephrectomy 4 weeks later. The specimen was tumor tissue, collected from a patient whose treatment included radiotherapy and nephrectomy. These receptors were obtained from a woman in her sixties or seventies with renal cell carcinoma.

This clone came up a few times. The chain has TRBV19 and TRBJ2-7, with TRBD2 matching over 11 bases. J lost 2 bases, V lost 6 bases, and 3 bases had no gene match. Looked up from germline, CDR1 is LNHDA and CDR2 is SQIVND (reference sequence). CDR3 length: 14 residues. This CDR3 reads CASSGTSGPYEQYF. DNA for the CDR3: TGTGCCAGTAGCGGGACTAGCGGTCCCTACGAGCAGTACTTC.

The chain joins TRBV19 to TRBJ1-2, with 8 bases lining up with TRBD1. This CDR3 comprises 15 residues. Germline V lookup: CDR1 LNHDA, CDR2 SQIVND (reference sequence). The V gene end was trimmed by 6 bases and the J gene end by 4 bases; junction bases not matched to a gene: 10. This CDR3 reads CASSSERQGIYGYTF. Written as DNA, the CDR3 is TGTGCCAGTAGCTCAGAAAGACAGGGGATCTATGGCTACACCTTC.

The chain combines TRBV7-9 with TRBJ2-7, with 9 bases fitting TRBD1. With 4 bases clipped from V and 5 bases from J, the junction kept 3 bases outside the gene matches. Germline CDR1 reads SEHNR; CDR2 reads FQNEAQ (reference sequence). This CDR3 spans 13 amino acids. CDR3 protein: CASSSGTGHEQYF. DNA for the CDR3: TGTGCCAGCAGCTCTGGGACAGGGCACGAGCAGTACTTC.

V usage is TRBV6-6 and J usage is TRBJ1-5; D unclear. Trimming took 4 bases from V and 6 from J, leaving 7 bases between them. Germline values: CDR1 MNHNY, CDR2 SVGAGI (reference sequence). The CDR3 is made up of 12 amino acids. DNA of the CDR3: TGTGCCAGCAGTTCCCCGGGTCAGCCCCAGCATTTT. Its protein product is CASSSPGQPQHF.

The rearrangement joins TRBV6-5 to TRBJ2-5; TRBD2 matches 10 bases. CDR3 size: 16 residues. The V and J ends lost 0 bases and 3 bases, in that order; junction bases with no gene match: 4. Germline V CDR1 and CDR2: MNHEY, SVGAGI. CDR3 amino acids: CASSYSRLAGEETQYF. As DNA, the CDR3 is TGTGCCAGCAGTTACTCGAGGCTAGCGGGAGAAGAGACCCAGTACTTC.

The V call is TRBV7-9, the J call TRBJ1-4; D unclear. Germline CDR1 is SEHNR and CDR2 is FQNEAQ (reference sequence). V dropped 2 bases and J dropped 4 bases, with 8 bases sitting between them. The CDR3 contains 14 residues. The CDR3 DNA reads TGTGCCAGCAGCTTATACGGGGTTAATGAAAAACTGTTTTTT. Translated, it gives CASSLYGVNEKLFF.

This sequence joins TRBV7-6 and TRBJ1-4; 7 bases map to TRBD1. The V segment lost 5 bases and the J segment 5 bases; nucleotides outside the gene matches: 8. The CDR3 sequence is 15 residues long. Germline CDR1 reads SGHVS; CDR2 reads FNYEAQ. The CDR3 loop reads CASSPGGTENEKLFF. The DNA for the CDR3 is TGTGCCAGCAGCCCCGGGGGGACAGAAAATGAAAAACTGTTTTTT.

This clone occurred many times. The chain employs TRBV4-1 and TRBJ2-7; 11 positions agree with TRBD2. The CDR3 is 16 residues long. The ends lost 2 bases at V and 3 bases at J; junction bases unmatched: 6. Germline V gives CDR1 MGHRA, CDR2 YSYEKL. The CDR3 loop is CASSQYSGGVIYEQYF. The CDR3 bases are TGCGCCAGCAGCCAATATAGCGGGGGGGTAATCTACGAGCAGTACTTC.

The chain joins TRBV11-2 to TRBJ2-3; D is possibly TRBD1 (5 bases). The CDR3 length is 14 residues. Looked up from germline, CDR1 is SGHAT and CDR2 is FQNNGV. Trimming left V 2 bases short and J 2 bases short, with 8 bases between. CDR3 coding DNA: TGTGCCAGCAGCTTACAGGGATCCACAGATACGCAGTATTTT. The encoded protein is CASSLQGSTDTQYF.

J is TRBJ2-3 and V is TRBV29-1, with D perhaps TRBD1 or TRBD2 (5 bases each). The CDR3 length is 12 residues. Germline V gives CDR1 SQVTM, CDR2 ANQGSEA. V was trimmed by 6 bases and J by 4 bases, leaving 11 bases between them. Here the CDR3 reads CSVRVGADTQYF. DNA for the CDR3: TGCAGCGTACGAGTGGGGGCAGATACGCAGTATTTT.

This clone has only a few counts. The J gene is TRBJ1-1, the V gene TRBV2, with TRBD1 as a possible D gene (6 bases). The germline gives CDR1 SNHLY, CDR2 FYNNEI. The V and J ends lost 5 bases and 6 bases respectively, with 10 bases between them. The length of the CDR3 is 12 residues. The CDR3 DNA is TGTGCCAGCAGTCAGGGGTTCGCTGAAGCTTTCTTT. It specifies CASSQGFAEAFF.

V is TRBV29-1 and J is TRBJ1-2, with 8 bases fitting TRBD1. Germline V gene lookup returns CDR1 SQVTM and CDR2 ANQGSEA. J was trimmed by 4 bases and V by 3 bases; bases with no gene match: 10. This CDR3 comprises 15 residues. In DNA form, the CDR3 reads TGCAGCGTTGACACAGGGGGGGGCGGAGGCTATGGCTACACCTTC. It specifies CSVDTGGGGGYGYTF.

The rearrangement joins TRBV5-1 to TRBJ2-5, with D possibly TRBD1 on 5 matching bases. The CDR3 contains 15 residues. V dropped 3 bases and J dropped 3 bases, with 15 bases sitting between them. The V gene's germline CDR1 is SGHRS and CDR2 YFSETQ. The CDR3 coding sequence is TGCGCCAGCAGCTGGGATCCAGGGTGGAAAGAGACCCAGTACTTC. Translation gives CASSWDPGWKETQYF.

The V call is TRBV6-6, the J call TRBJ1-2; D gene unclear. CDR1 MNHNY and CDR2 SVGAGI come from the germline V gene (reference sequence). V lost 6 bases and J 1 base, leaving 9 bases between the germline ends. The CDR3 is 13 residues long. The CDR3: CASSPTDNYGYTF. The DNA of the CDR3 is TGTGCCAGCAGCCCGACGGATAACTATGGCTACACCTTC.

This rearrangement joins TRBV18 to TRBJ1-1, with a possible D match to TRBD1 (6 bases). Germline-derived CDR1 and CDR2 are KGHSH and LQKENI. CDR3 length: 15 amino acids. The V end was cut by 5 bases, the J end by 1 base, with 14 bases between. The CDR3 reads CASSIRGATNTEAFF. The CDR3 DNA is TGTGCCAGCTCAATCCGGGGGGCCACGAACACTGAAGCTTTCTTT.

This clone was counted between two and nine times. This chain connects TRBV6-1 to TRBJ1-1; D remains unclear. In germline, CDR1 is MNHNS, CDR2 SASEGT. Trimming took 1 base from V and 0 from J, leaving 6 bases between them. The CDR3 contains 14 residues. The CDR3 reads CASSEEWVNTEAFF. The CDR3 DNA reads TGTGCCAGCAGTGAAGAGTGGGTGAACACTGAAGCTTTCTTT.

V is TRBV27 and J is TRBJ1-4, with 7 bases aligning to TRBD1. Per germline, CDR1 MNHEY and CDR2 SMNVEV (reference sequence). This CDR3 has 14 residues. The junction had 6 bases not matched to a gene; V was cut back by 3 bases and J by 8 bases. CDR3 coding DNA: TGTGCCAGCAGTTTGTCAGGGGGGAGGGAAAAACTGTTTTTT. It translates to CASSLSGGREKLFF.

The chain employs TRBV2 and TRBJ1-5; D is uncertain. The germline V gene encodes CDR1 SNHLY and CDR2 FYNNEI. V dropped 1 base and J dropped 0 bases, with 4 bases sitting between them. There are 14 residues in the CDR3. The CDR3 protein is CASSEGYSNQPQHF. DNA for the CDR3: TGTGCCAGCAGTGAAGGTTATAGCAATCAGCCCCAGCATTTT. The whole variable domain, remainder taken from reference TRBV2 and TRBJ1-5, is EPEVTQTPSHQVTQMGQEVILRCVPISNHLYFYWYRQILGQKVEFLVSFYNNEISEKSEIFDDQFSVERPDGSNFTLKIRSTKLEDSAMYFCASSEGYSNQPQHFGDGTRLSIL.

V and J are TRBV27 and TRBJ2-1; 7 bases line up with TRBD1. This CDR3 is built from 17 residues. V was pared by 0 bases and J by 5 bases, with 10 bases of the junction left unmatched. Germline V gives CDR1 MNHEY, CDR2 SMNVEV (reference sequence). CDR3 amino acids: CASSLSMTGKRNNEQFF. The CDR3, as DNA: TGTGCCAGCAGTTTATCCATGACAGGGAAAAGGAACAATGAGCAGTTCTTC.

This clone has a handful of counts. The chain couples TRBV7-9 to TRBJ2-1, with 7 nucleotides matching TRBD2. This CDR3 has 14 amino acids. The J segment lost 8 bases and the V segment lost 8 bases, leaving 12 bases of the junction unmatched. CDR1 is SEHNR and CDR2 is FQNEAQ in the germline V gene (reference sequence). This CDR3 reads CASRSTRGRDEQFF. CDR3 in DNA: TGTGCCAGCCGCAGTACGCGGGGGAGGGATGAGCAGTTCTTC.

This clone was detected only a few times. This chain connects TRBV5-4 to TRBJ1-2; D is unclear. Looked up from germline, CDR1 is SGHNT and CDR2 is YYREEE (reference sequence). Trimming stripped 3 bases from V and 10 bases from J, with 16 bases between. The CDR3 is 13 residues long. CDR3 bases: TGTGCCAGCAGCTCTCCCGGCGGAGAAGACTACACCTTC. Translation gives CASSSPGGEDYTF.

The CDR3 DNA is TGTGCCAGCAGCTTCAATAGCGGGGAAGAGACCCAGTACTTC. It codes for CASSFNSGEETQYF. V gene TRBV7-2 combines with J gene TRBJ2-5, with TRBD2 matching 8 bases. V gave up 3 bases and J gave up 3 bases; unmatched junction bases: 3. Germline CDR1 reads SGHTA; CDR2 reads FQGNSA. The CDR3 has 14 residues.

The chain links TRBV7-8 to TRBJ1-5; D perhaps matches TRBD1 (5 bases). CDR1 is SGHVS, CDR2 FQNEAQ, per germline. Trimming removed 1 base at V and 4 bases at J, with 14 bases between. This CDR3 is built from 16 residues. CDR3 coding DNA: TGTGCCAGCAGCTTAGGGTCCAGGGCCAATAATCAGCCCCAGCATTTT. Protein product: CASSLGSRANNQPQHF.

The V and J genes are TRBV7-8 and TRBJ1-1, with 11 bases that match TRBD1. CDR1 is SGHVS and CDR2 is FQNEAQ in the germline V gene. This CDR3 is built from 17 residues. Unmatched junction bases numbered 13, after V lost 5 bases and J lost 5 bases. Here the CDR3 DNA reads TGTGCCAGCAGCCGTACCGGGACAGGGGGAGGTGGAACTGAAGCTTTCTTT. The encoded protein is CASSRTGTGGGGTEAFF.

The rearrangement uses TRBV5-4 and TRBJ2-7; the D gene is possibly TRBD2 (5 bases). This CDR3 has 13 amino acids. The V gene's germline CDR1 is SGHNT and CDR2 YYREEE (reference sequence). V lost 0 bases to trimming and J lost 3 bases, with 7 bases between them. Here the CDR3 DNA reads TGTGCCAGCAGCTTGGGGACTGACTACGAGCAGTACTTC. This sequence encodes CASSLGTDYEQYF. The full variable domain, rest sourced from reference TRBV5-4 and TRBJ2-7, is ETGVTQSPTHLIKTRGQQVTLRCSSQSGHNTVSWYQQALGQGPQFIFQYYREEENGRGNFPPRFSGLQFPNYSSELNVNALELDDSALYLCASSLGTDYEQYFGPGTRLTVT.

The chain employs TRBV27 and TRBJ1-5; D not resolved. The CDR3 consists of 13 residues. V was trimmed by 8 bases and J by 3 bases, leaving 11 bases between them. Looked up from germline, CDR1 is MNHEY and CDR2 is SMNVEV (reference sequence). CDR3 in DNA: TGTGCCAGCGGCGGTCCTAACAATCAGCCCCAGCATTTT. Its translation is CASGGPNNQPQHF.